What follows are 8 T cell receptor beta chains derived from one specimen sequenced in a study of OX40 agonist ivuxolimab in advanced cancers. Libraries were made using the immunoSEQ multiplex PCR assay. TCRdb's version of the immuneACCESS table is confined to in-frame rearrangements and falls short of the full clone set. An unresolved V gene accounts for under half of the shortfall where checked; the remainder is of unknown origin. This sample has 65,000 to 80,000 clones in its table, and 86% of those were observed once. The ten largest make up about 1% of the sample. The sample in question was CD4+ or CD8+ T cells sorted from blood, obtained in a trial of the OX40 agonist ivuxolimab. These receptors originate from an adult with an advanced solid tumor such as melanoma, head and neck, liver or kidney cancer.

This chain connects TRBV19 to TRBJ1-2; D is uncertain. V lost 6 bases, J lost 8 bases, and 13 bases lay in between. The length of the CDR3 is 12 residues. Looked up from germline, CDR1 is LNHDA and CDR2 is SQIVND (reference sequence). For the CDR3, the DNA is TGTGCCAGTAGCACCCAAAAAACGGGCTACACCTTC. Translation gives CASSTQKTGYTF.

The chain employs TRBV6-1 and TRBJ2-2; tentative D call: TRBD1 (5 bases). The CDR3 runs to 16 residues. Trimming removed 1 base from V and 3 bases from J, with 12 bases in between. CDR1 is MNHNS and CDR2 is SASEGT in the germline V gene. The CDR3 spells CASSEDPRVYTGELFF. CDR3 coding DNA: TGTGCCAGCAGTGAAGACCCCAGGGTGTACACCGGGGAGCTGTTTTTT.

The rearrangement links TRBV6-6 to TRBJ1-1; no firm D call. The CDR3 runs to 14 residues. V shed 5 bases and J shed 2 bases, with 12 bases lying between them. CDR1 MNHNY and CDR2 SVGAGI come from the germline V gene (reference sequence). The CDR3 DNA is TGTGCCAGCAGTCTCCGGACGGGAAACACTGAAGCTTTCTTT. It translates to CASSLRTGNTEAFF.

The rearrangement uses TRBV27 and TRBJ2-2; perhaps TRBD1 as D (6 bases). CDR3 size: 13 residues. Trimming took off 3 bases at V and 7 bases at J, with 9 bases between the two ends. Germline V CDR1 and CDR2: MNHEY, SMNVEV (reference sequence). The CDR3 DNA reads as TGTGCCAGCAGTTTCGGACAGAACGGGGAGCTGTTTTTT. It codes for CASSFGQNGELFF.

The genes are TRBV7-6 and TRBJ1-1; D call uncertain. The V end was cut by 5 bases, the J end by 4 bases, with 17 bases between. The CDR3 spans 15 residues. The germline V gene encodes CDR1 SGHVS and CDR2 FNYEAQ. CDR3 sequence (DNA): TGTGCCAGCAGCAACAACGCCCTTGGTGGCACTGAAGCTTTCTTT. This sequence encodes CASSNNALGGTEAFF.

V gene TRBV4-1 combines with J gene TRBJ2-7; D perhaps matches TRBD2 (6 bases). The CDR3 is made up of 16 amino acids. Germline V gene sequence: CDR1 MGHRA, CDR2 YSYEKL. V lost 0 bases and J 3 bases, leaving 15 bases between the germline ends. The CDR3 spells CASSQDGSGASYEQYF. Written as DNA, the CDR3 is TGCGCCAGCAGCCAAGACGGTAGCGGAGCTAGCTACGAGCAGTACTTC.

The rearrangement uses TRBV25-1 and TRBJ2-7; 8 bases fit TRBD1. Germline CDR1 MGHDK, CDR2 SYGVNS. The CDR3 sequence is 15 residues long. The V segment lost 1 base and the J segment 6 bases; nucleotides outside the gene matches: 8. The CDR3 coding sequence is TGTGCCAGCAGTGAATCGAGGACAGGGTGGGGCGAGCAGTACTTC. Amino acid sequence: CASSESRTGWGEQYF.

The V gene is TRBV5-1, the J gene TRBJ1-2; D remains ambiguous. The germline gives CDR1 SGHRS, CDR2 YFSETQ. The CDR3 contains 11 residues. Trimming removed 5 bases from V and 2 bases from J, with 4 bases in between. CDR3: CASRLNYGYTF. The CDR3 DNA reads as TGCGCCAGCAGACTAAACTATGGCTACACCTTC.